This T cell receptor (beta chain) was sequenced in a study of cytomegalovirus exposure and HLA in healthy donors. Vbeta (60) and Jbeta (13) primers were used in the PCR. Clones were read by immunoSEQ multiplex PCR, and TCRdb kept only the in-frame ones, dropping some. Its table lists 200,000 to 250,000 clones. V gave up 4 bases and J gave up 3 bases; unmatched junction bases: 9. The CDR3 is made up of 16 amino acids. Per the germline V gene, CDR1 is SGHTA and CDR2 is FQGNSA. This chain uses TRBV7-2 with TRBJ1-5; 7 bases are shared with TRBD1. The origin of this receptor is a woman in her 30s in good health and CMV-seropositive. The sample taken for sequencing was PBMCs. CDR3 sequence: CASSYHGQDPNQPQHF. The CDR3 nucleotides read TGTGCCAGCAGCTATCACGGACAGGACCCCAATCAGCCCCAGCATTTT.